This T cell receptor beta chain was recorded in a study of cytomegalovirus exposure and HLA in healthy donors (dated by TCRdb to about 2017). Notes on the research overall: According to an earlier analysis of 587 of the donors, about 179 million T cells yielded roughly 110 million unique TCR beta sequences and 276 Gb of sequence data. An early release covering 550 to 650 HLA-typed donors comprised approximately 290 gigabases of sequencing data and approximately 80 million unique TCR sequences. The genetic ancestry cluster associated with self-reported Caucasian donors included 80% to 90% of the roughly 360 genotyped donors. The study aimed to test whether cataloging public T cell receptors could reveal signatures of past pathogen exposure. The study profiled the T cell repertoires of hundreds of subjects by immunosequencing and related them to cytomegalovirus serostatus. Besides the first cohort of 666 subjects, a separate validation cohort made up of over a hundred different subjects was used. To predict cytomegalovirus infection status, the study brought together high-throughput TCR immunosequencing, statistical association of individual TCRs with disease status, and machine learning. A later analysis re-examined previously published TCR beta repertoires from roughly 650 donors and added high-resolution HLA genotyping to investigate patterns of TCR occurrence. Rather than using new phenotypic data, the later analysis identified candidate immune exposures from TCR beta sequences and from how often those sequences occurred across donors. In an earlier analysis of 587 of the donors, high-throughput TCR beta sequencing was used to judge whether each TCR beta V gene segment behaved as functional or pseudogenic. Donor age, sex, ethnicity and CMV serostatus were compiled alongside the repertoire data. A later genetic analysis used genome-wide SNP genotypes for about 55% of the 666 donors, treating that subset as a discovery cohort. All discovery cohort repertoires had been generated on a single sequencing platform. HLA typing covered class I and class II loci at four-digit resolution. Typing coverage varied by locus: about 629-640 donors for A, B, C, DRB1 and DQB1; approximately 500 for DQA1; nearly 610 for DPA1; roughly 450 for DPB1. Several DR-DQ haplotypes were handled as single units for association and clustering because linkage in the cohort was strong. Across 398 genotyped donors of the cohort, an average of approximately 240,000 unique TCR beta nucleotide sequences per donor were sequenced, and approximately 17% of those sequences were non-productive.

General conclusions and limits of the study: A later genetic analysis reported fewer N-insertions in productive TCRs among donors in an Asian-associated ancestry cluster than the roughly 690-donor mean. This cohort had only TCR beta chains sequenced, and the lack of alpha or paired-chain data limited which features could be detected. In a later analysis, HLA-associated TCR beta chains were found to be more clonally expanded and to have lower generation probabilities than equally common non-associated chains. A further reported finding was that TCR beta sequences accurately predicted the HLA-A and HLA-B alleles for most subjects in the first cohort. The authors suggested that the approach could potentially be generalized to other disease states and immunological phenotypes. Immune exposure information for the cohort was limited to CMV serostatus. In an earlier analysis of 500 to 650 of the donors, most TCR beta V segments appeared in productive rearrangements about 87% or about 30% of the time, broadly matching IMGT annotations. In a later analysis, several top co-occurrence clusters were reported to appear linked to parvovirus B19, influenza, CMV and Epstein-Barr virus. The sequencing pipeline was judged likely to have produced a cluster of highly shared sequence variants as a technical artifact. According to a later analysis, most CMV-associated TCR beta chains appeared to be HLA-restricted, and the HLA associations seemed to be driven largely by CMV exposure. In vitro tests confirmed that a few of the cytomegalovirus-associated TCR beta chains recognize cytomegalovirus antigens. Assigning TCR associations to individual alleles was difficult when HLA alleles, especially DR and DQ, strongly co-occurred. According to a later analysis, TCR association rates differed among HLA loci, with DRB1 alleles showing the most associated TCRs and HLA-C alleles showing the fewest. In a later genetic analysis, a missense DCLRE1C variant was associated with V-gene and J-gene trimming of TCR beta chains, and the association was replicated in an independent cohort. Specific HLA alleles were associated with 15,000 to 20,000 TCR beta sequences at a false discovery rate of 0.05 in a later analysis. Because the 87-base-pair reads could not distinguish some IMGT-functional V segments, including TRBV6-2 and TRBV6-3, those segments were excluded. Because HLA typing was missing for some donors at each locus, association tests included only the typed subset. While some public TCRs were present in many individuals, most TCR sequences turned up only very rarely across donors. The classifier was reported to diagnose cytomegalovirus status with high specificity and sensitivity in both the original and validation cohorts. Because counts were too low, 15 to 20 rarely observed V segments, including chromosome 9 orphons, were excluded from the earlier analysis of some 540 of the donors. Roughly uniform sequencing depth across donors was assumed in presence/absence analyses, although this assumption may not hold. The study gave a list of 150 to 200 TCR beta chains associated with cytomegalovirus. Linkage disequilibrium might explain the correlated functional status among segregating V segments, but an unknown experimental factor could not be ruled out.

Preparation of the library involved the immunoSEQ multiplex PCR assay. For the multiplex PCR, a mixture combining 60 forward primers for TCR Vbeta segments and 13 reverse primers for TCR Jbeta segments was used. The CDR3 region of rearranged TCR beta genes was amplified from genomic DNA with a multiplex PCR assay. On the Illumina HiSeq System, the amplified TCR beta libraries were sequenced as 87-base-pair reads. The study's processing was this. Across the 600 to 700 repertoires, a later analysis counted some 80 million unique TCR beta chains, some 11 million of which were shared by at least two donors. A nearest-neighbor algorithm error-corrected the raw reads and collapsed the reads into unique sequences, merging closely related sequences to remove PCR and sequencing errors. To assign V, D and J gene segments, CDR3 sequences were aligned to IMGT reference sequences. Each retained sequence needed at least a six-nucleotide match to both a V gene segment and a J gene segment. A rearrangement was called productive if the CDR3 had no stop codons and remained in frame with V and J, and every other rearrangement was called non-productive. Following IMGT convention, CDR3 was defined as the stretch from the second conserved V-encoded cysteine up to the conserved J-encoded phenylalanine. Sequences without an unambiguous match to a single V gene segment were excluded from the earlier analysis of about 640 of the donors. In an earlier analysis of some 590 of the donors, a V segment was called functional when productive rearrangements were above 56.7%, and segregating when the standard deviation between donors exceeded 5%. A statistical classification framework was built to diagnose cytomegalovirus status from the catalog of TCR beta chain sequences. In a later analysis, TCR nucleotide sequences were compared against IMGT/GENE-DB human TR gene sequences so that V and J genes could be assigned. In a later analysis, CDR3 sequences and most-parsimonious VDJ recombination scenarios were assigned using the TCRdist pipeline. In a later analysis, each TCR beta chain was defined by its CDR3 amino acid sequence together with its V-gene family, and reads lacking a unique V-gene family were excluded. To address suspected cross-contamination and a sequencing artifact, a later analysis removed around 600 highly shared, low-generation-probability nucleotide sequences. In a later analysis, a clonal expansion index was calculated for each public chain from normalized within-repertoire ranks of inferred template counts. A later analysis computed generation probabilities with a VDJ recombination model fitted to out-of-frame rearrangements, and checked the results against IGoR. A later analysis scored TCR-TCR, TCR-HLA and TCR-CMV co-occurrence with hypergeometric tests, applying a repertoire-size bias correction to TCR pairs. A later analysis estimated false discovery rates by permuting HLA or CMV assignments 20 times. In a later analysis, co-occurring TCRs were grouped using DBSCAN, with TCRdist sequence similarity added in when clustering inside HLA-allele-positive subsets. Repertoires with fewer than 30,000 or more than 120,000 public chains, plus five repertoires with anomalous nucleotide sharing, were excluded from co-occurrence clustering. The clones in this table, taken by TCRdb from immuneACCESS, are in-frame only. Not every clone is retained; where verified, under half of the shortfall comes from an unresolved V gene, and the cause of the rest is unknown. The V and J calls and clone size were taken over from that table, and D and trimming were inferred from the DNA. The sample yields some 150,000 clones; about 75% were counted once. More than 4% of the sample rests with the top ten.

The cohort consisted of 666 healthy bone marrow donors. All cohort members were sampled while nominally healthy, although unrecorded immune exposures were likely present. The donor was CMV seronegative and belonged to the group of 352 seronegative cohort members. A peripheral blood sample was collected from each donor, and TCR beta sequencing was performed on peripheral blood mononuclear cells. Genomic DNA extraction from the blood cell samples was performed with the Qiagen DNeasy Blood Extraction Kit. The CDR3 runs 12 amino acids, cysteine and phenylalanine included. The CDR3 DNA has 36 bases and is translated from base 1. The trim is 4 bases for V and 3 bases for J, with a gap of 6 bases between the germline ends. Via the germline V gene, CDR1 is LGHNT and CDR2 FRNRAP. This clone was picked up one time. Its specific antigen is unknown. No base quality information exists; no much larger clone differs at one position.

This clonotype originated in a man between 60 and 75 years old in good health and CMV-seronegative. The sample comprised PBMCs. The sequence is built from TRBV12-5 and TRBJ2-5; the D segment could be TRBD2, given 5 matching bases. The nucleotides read TGTGCTAGTGGTTACGGGGAAGAGACCCAGTACTTC. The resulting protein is CASGYGEETQYF.